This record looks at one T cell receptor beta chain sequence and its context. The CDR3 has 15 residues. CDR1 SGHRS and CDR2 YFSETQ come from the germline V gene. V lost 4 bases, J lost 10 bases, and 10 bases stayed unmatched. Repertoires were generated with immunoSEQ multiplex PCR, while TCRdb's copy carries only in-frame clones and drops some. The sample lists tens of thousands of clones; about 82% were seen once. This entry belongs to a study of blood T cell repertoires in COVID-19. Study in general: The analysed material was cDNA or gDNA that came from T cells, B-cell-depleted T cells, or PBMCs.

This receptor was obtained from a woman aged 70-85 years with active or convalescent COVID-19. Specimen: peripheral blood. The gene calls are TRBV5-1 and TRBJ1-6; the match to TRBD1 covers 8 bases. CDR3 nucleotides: TGCGCCAGCAGCAGCGGGACAGGCCCAATGTCACCCCTCCACTTT. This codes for CASSSGTGPMSPLHF.